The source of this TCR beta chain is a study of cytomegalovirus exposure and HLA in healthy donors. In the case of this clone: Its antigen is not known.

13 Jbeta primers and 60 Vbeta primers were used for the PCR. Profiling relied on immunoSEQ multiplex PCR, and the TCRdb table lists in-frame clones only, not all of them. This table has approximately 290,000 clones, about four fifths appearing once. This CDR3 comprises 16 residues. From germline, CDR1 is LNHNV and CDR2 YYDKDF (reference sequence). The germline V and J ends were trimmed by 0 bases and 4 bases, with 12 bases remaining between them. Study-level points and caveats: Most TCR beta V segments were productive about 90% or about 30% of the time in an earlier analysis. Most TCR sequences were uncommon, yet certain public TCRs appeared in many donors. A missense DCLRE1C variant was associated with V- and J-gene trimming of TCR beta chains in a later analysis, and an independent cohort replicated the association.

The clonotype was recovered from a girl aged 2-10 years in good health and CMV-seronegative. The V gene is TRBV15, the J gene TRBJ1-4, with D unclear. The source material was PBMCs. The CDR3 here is CATSREYPVSNEKLFF. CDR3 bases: TGTGCCACCAGCAGAGAGTATCCGGTTAGTAATGAAAAACTGTTTTTT.